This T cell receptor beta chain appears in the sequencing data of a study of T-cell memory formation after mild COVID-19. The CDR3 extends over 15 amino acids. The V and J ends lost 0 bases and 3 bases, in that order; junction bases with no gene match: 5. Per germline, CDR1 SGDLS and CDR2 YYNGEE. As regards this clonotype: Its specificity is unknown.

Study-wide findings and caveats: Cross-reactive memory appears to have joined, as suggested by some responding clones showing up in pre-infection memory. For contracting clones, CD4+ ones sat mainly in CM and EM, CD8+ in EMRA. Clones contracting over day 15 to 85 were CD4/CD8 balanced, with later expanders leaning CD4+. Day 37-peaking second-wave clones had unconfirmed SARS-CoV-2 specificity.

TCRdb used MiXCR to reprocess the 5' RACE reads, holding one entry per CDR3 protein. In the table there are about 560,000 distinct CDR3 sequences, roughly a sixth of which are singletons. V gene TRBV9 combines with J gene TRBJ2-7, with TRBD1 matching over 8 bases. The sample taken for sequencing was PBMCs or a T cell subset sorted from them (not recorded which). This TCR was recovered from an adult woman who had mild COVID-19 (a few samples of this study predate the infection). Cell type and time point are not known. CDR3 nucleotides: TGTGCCAGCAGCGTAGCCCCGGACAGGGACTACGAGCAGTACTTC. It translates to CASSVAPDRDYEQYF.